Listed here is a single T cell receptor (beta chain). Its binding antigen is unknown. Within one base of it there is no much larger clone, and no base qualities were kept. These data belong to a study of cytomegalovirus exposure and HLA in healthy donors (TCRdb year 2017). Study-level background: In an earlier analysis of some 610 of the donors, around 290 Gb of sequence data and 90 million to 130 million unique TCR beta sequences from 150 million to 200 million T cells were reported. Genome-wide SNP genotypes for about 60% of the roughly 700 donors were used in a later genetic analysis, which treated that subset as a discovery cohort. HLA typing covered class I and class II loci at four-digit resolution. High-throughput TCR immunosequencing, statistical association of individual TCRs with disease status, and machine learning were combined to predict cytomegalovirus infection status. Besides the first cohort of 500 to 700 subjects, a separate validation cohort made up of 120 or so different subjects was used. All discovery cohort repertoires had been generated on a single sequencing platform. A later analysis re-examined previously published TCR beta repertoires from more than 550 donors and added high-resolution HLA genotyping to investigate patterns of TCR occurrence. Among almost 400 genotyped donors of the cohort, an average of about 240,000 unique TCR beta nucleotide sequences were sequenced per donor, around a sixth of them non-productive. Of the 300 to 450 genotyped donors, roughly 76% were placed in the genetic ancestry cluster associated with self-reported Caucasian donors. The number of donors typed differed by locus, with about 629-630 for A, B, C, DRB1 and DQB1, approximately 500 for DQA1, over 600 for DPA1, and roughly 450 for DPB1. The study profiled the T cell repertoires of under 850 subjects by immunosequencing and related them to cytomegalovirus serostatus. An early release covering 550 to 650 HLA-typed donors comprised around 300 gigabases of sequencing data and approximately 80 million unique TCR sequences. The study was designed to test whether signatures of past pathogen exposure could be identified by cataloging public T cell receptors. Donor age, sex, ethnicity and CMV serostatus were compiled together with the repertoire data. In the later analysis, no new phenotypic data were used to find candidate immune exposures; instead, reliance was placed on TCR beta sequences and their occurrence across donors. Because of strong linkage in the cohort, five DR-DQ haplotypes were treated as single units for association and clustering. An earlier analysis of around 580 of the donors used high-throughput TCR beta sequencing to judge whether each TCR beta V gene segment behaved as functional or pseudogenic. General study outcomes and caveats: V-gene and J-gene trimming of TCR beta chains was associated with a missense DCLRE1C variant in a later genetic analysis, and the association was replicated in an independent cohort. In a later analysis, HLA-associated TCR beta chains were found to be more clonally expanded and to have lower generation probabilities than equally common non-associated chains. Because the 87-base-pair reads could not distinguish some IMGT-functional V segments, including TRBV6-2 and TRBV6-3, those segments were excluded. A later analysis reported that several top co-occurrence clusters appeared linked to parvovirus B19, influenza, CMV and Epstein-Barr virus. Correlated functional status among segregating V segments might be attributable to linkage disequilibrium, but an unknown experimental factor could not be ruled out. A later analysis found that TCR association rates varied across HLA loci, with DRB1 alleles showing the most associated TCRs and HLA-C alleles the fewest. Seventeen rarely observed V segments, including chromosome 9 orphons, were excluded from the earlier analysis of some 590 of the donors because counts were too low. According to a later genetic analysis, donors in an Asian-associated ancestry cluster had fewer N-insertions in productive TCRs than the approximately 650-donor mean. Cytomegalovirus status was reported to be diagnosed by the classifier with high specificity and sensitivity in both the original and validation cohorts. Only TCR beta chains were sequenced in this cohort, and the absence of alpha or paired-chain data limited detectable features. Assigning TCR associations to individual alleles was difficult when HLA alleles, especially DR and DQ, strongly co-occurred. A further reported finding was that TCR beta sequences accurately predicted the HLA-A and HLA-B alleles for most subjects in the first cohort. In a later analysis, 16,951 TCR beta sequences were associated with specific HLA alleles at a false discovery rate of 0.05. An earlier analysis of roughly 570 of the donors showed that most TCR beta V segments appeared in productive rearrangements either about 87% or about 30% of the time, which broadly matched IMGT annotations. Three of the identified cytomegalovirus-associated TCR beta chains were confirmed in vitro to be specific for cytomegalovirus antigens. A group of highly shared sequence variants was considered likely to be a technical artifact of the sequencing pipeline. According to the authors, the approach could potentially be generalized to other disease states and immunological phenotypes. Because HLA typing was missing for some donors at each locus, association tests included only the typed subset. The study listed 150 to 200 TCR beta chains as associated with cytomegalovirus. While some public TCRs were present in many individuals, most TCR sequences turned up only very rarely across donors. A later analysis found that most CMV-associated TCR beta chains appeared HLA-restricted, with HLA associations seemingly driven largely by CMV exposure. Presence/absence analyses assumed roughly uniform sequencing depth across donors, an assumption that may not hold. Immune exposure information for the cohort was limited to CMV serostatus.

Library method: the immunoSEQ multiplex PCR assay. A mixture of 60 forward primers for TCR Vbeta segments and 13 reverse primers for TCR Jbeta segments was used in the multiplex PCR. The CDR3 region of rearranged TCR beta genes was amplified from genomic DNA by a multiplex PCR assay. The amplified TCR beta libraries were sequenced on the Illumina HiSeq System as 87-base-pair reads. In the source study's methods: A later analysis counted 75 million to 100 million unique TCR beta chains across the 550 to 800 repertoires, and some 11 million of these chains were shared by at least two donors. Raw reads were error-corrected and collapsed into unique sequences by a nearest-neighbor algorithm in which closely related sequences were merged to remove PCR and sequencing errors. V, D and J gene segments were assigned by aligning CDR3 sequences to IMGT reference sequences. Each retained sequence needed at least a six-nucleotide match to both a V gene segment and a J gene segment. A rearrangement counted as productive if the CDR3 had no stop codons and remained in frame with V and J, and every other rearrangement counted as non-productive. CDR3 was defined by IMGT convention, running from the second conserved V-encoded cysteine to the conserved J-encoded phenylalanine. The earlier analysis of about 640 of the donors excluded any sequence lacking an unambiguous match to a single V gene segment. An earlier analysis of some 610 of the donors called V segments functional above 56.7% productive rearrangements and segregating when the between-donor standard deviation exceeded 5%. A statistical classification framework was built to diagnose cytomegalovirus status from the catalog of TCR beta chain sequences. V and J gene assignment, in a later analysis, came from comparing TCR nucleotide sequences with IMGT/GENE-DB human TR gene sequences. Using the TCRdist pipeline, a later analysis assigned CDR3 sequences along with most-parsimonious VDJ recombination scenarios. In a later analysis, each TCR beta chain was defined by its CDR3 amino acid sequence together with its V-gene family, and reads without a unique V-gene family were excluded. To address suspected cross-contamination and a sequencing artifact, a later analysis removed a few hundred highly shared, low-generation-probability nucleotide sequences. In a later analysis, a clonal expansion index was calculated for each public chain from normalized within-repertoire ranks of inferred template counts. Generation probabilities in a later analysis came from a VDJ recombination model fitted to out-of-frame rearrangements, and those results were checked against IGoR. In a later analysis, hypergeometric tests were used to score TCR-TCR, TCR-HLA and TCR-CMV co-occurrence, with a repertoire-size bias correction applied to TCR pairs. To estimate false discovery rates, a later analysis permuted the HLA or CMV assignments 20 times. In a later analysis, co-occurring TCRs were grouped using DBSCAN, with TCRdist sequence similarity added in when clustering inside HLA-allele-positive subsets. Co-occurrence clustering excluded repertoires with fewer than 30,000 or more than 120,000 public chains, plus five with anomalous nucleotide sharing. Not all clones reach the TCRdb copy of this immuneACCESS table, which keeps in-frame sequences only. Checked studies attribute under half of the gap to unresolved V genes and leave the rest unexplained. V and J calls and clone size come straight from that table; D and trimming were deduced from the DNA. The sample table shows 100,000 to 150,000 clones, and 55% to 75% are seen once. Of the sample, roughly 3% is held by the ten largest clones.

Looking up the germline V gene (reference sequence) yields CDR1 SGHNT and CDR2 YYREEE. At the junction V is shortened by 1 base and J by 3 bases; bases outside the gene matches: 8. The cysteine opens and the phenylalanine closes a CDR3 of 17 amino acids. CDR3 DNA only is kept here, 51 bases in frame from base 1. The cohort was made up of hundreds of healthy bone marrow donors. At the time of sampling, all cohort members were nominally healthy, though unrecorded immune exposures were likely present. Of the 666 cohort members, fewer than 300 had positive CMV serostatus and about 330 had negative CMV serostatus, and CMV serostatus was not recorded for the donor. A peripheral blood sample was provided by each donor, and peripheral blood mononuclear cells were used for TCR beta sequencing. Genomic DNA extraction from the blood cell samples was performed with the Qiagen DNeasy Blood Extraction Kit.

The chain is made from TRBV5-4 and TRBJ2-3, and 10 junction bases match TRBD2. Specimen: PBMCs. The TCR sequence derives from a human donor in good health. DNA sequence: TGTGCCAGCAGCTTGCCTGCTAGCGGGAGTAGGACAGATACGCAGTATTTT. Translation gives CASSLPASGSRTDTQYF.